This TCR beta chain was sequenced for a study of T cells after yellow fever vaccination. One entry per CDR3 protein results from TCRdb running MiXCR on the 5' RACE reads. The repertoire holds about 580,000 distinct CDR3 sequences, with less than 20% as singletons. The CDR3 consists of 16 residues. CDR1 MNHEY and CDR2 SVGAGI come from the germline V gene. Trimming removed 0 bases at V and 1 base at J, with 12 bases between. This TCR was recovered from a man in his late teens or twenties who received the YFV17D yellow fever vaccine. Specimen: PBMCs, collected about 5 days after the first yellow fever vaccination. J is TRBJ1-1 and V is TRBV6-5; the D gene is possibly TRBD1 (5 bases). The CDR3 reads CASSYSFGTSNTEAFF. The CDR3, as DNA: TGTGCCAGCAGTTACTCGTTTGGGACTTCGAACACTGAAGCTTTCTTT.